This TCR beta chain was identified in a study of cytomegalovirus exposure and HLA in healthy donors (dated by TCRdb to about 2017). Describing the broader study: According to a later analysis, the approximately 120 validation repertoires were produced on the same platform as the roughly 700 repertoires of the first cohort. The study aimed to test whether signatures of past pathogen exposure could be identified by cataloging public T cell receptors. The study combined high-throughput TCR immunosequencing, statistical association of individual TCRs with disease status, and machine learning to predict cytomegalovirus infection status. A separate validation cohort of roughly 120 different subjects was used in addition to the approximately 640-subject first cohort.

About this clone itself: The antigen it binds to is not known. No base qualities exist here, and no much larger clone lies one base off it.

The germline V gene encodes CDR1 GTSNPN and CDR2 SVGIG (reference sequence). V is pruned by 7 bases and J by 8 bases, leaving 7 bases of the junction without a gene match. Its CDR3 holds 12 amino acids, cysteine through phenylalanine. Only the CDR3 part of the read is kept: 36 bases, read in frame from the first base. Separate from the approximately 700-subject first cohort, the validation cohort of 95 to 150 subjects was the group to which the donors belonged. The receptor library was made with the immunoSEQ multiplex PCR assay. The published analysis was carried out like this. A statistical classification framework was built to diagnose cytomegalovirus status from the catalog of TCR beta chain sequences. Sourced from immuneACCESS, this table was stored by TCRdb with only in-frame sequences that have V and J called. A share of the clones is absent; for the studies checked, an unresolved V gene accounts for under half, and the remainder has no known explanation. D and trimming were read from the DNA, whereas the V and J calls and clone size are those reported in that table. The sample table records 100,000 to 120,000 clones; about nine tenths of these occur just once. In total, the top ten clones hold approximately 1.9% of the sample.

Points the paper makes about the study in general: While some public TCRs were present in many individuals, most TCR sequences turned up only very rarely across donors. Subsequent analysis determined that TCRs grouped into clusters in the first cohort also showed a tendency toward co-occurrence across the approximately 120 validation repertoires, and 85% to 95% of cluster scores exceeded 0. The classifier was reported to diagnose cytomegalovirus status with high specificity and sensitivity in both the original cohort and the validation cohort. A total of 150 to 200 TCR beta chains were listed by the study as associated with cytomegalovirus. Three of the identified cytomegalovirus-associated TCR beta chains were confirmed in vitro to be specific for cytomegalovirus antigens. A later analysis lacked HLA typing for the validation cohort, so it scored co-occurrence in that cohort across all 120 or so repertoires. It was suggested by the authors that the approach could potentially be generalized to other disease states and immunological phenotypes.

Sample: PBMCs. The chain is assembled from TRBV30 and TRBJ2-1, and TRBD2 aligns with 8 junction nucleotides. This clonotype was sampled from a woman aged 18-30 years in good health and CMV-seronegative. The CDR3 region reads CAFGGLAHEQFF. The nucleotides are TGTGCCTTCGGTGGACTAGCCCATGAGCAGTTCTTC.